This entry concerns a single T cell receptor beta chain. No cognate antigen has been identified for it. Nothing much larger sits one base from this clone, and base qualities are not available. From its cysteine to its phenylalanine, the CDR3 spans 20 amino acids. CDR3 DNA is the only sequence kept; it has 60 bases, read in frame from the first base. V ends up 2 bases short and J 5 bases short, with an unmatched junction base count of 20. CDR1 and CDR2, per the germline V gene, are MDHEN and SYDVKM. This sample is part of a study of blood T cell repertoires in COVID-19 (dated by TCRdb to the early 2020s). For the study in its entirety: Samples covering the acute and convalescent phases of COVID-19 were provided by collaborators in the United States, Italy and Spain. The prospective study material was composed of cDNA or gDNA derived from T cells, B-cell-depleted T cells, or PBMCs. Deeply sampled blood TCRbeta repertoires from subjects exposed to, actively infected with, or recovered from COVID-19 were included in the dataset. The repertoires were released in a freely available public database meant as a resource for research on the immune response to SARS-CoV-2. Samples came from the ongoing ImmuneRACE study (first 160 participants) plus 1,254 subjects from 6 global collaborators. The sample metadata nearly always contained a de-identified subject ID, COVID-19 status, age in years and sex. Where available, HLA class I and class II types were taken from metadata supplied by the sample provider and were not determined by assay-based typing. Overall study outcomes, separate from this receptor: How much clinical and demographic metadata was included differed by source and by participant, and the metadata was provided uncurated.

The immunoSEQ Assay, a bias-controlled multiplex PCR, was used to amplify TCRbeta CDR3 regions from genomic DNA. As for the original processing: The number of nucleated cells in each sample was estimated from the amplification of reference gene primers within the assay. Sequence reads were collapsed and filtered to measure the absolute abundance of every unique TCRbeta CDR3 rearrangement. Productive Simpson clonality was computed per sample as the square root of Simpson's diversity index over productive rearrangements. The immuneACCESS repertoire file appears here via TCRdb, limited to in-frame rearrangements. These files lack a portion of the clones; in checked studies, under half of the deficit traces to unresolved V genes, and the cause of the others is not known. V and J calls and clone size follow that table, whereas D and trimming were derived from the DNA. For this sample the table gives a few hundred thousand clones, of which more than 70% were detected only once. Together, the top ten hold around 1.6% of the sample.

The collaborating institutions used their own protocols to collect whole blood in K2EDTA tubes. Collaborator samples were shipped for TCRbeta analysis as frozen whole blood, isolated PBMCs, or DNA extracted from either sample type. Input material: peripheral blood. The chain links TRBV28 with TRBJ2-7, with TRBD2 matching 11 junction bases. The clonotype was recovered from a woman aged 45-59 years with acute or convalescent COVID-19. The DNA sequence is TGTGCCAGCAGTTTAAGGCGATATACTAGCGGGAGATCAAACCGCAACGAGCAGTACTTC. This encodes CASSLRRYTSGRSNRNEQYF.